Listed below are T cell receptor beta chains from one sample, sequenced in a study of response to subunit inactivated influenza vaccine. In TCRdb, the RT-PCR reads were re-called with MiXCR into one record per CDR3 protein. The sample holds hundreds of thousands of distinct CDR3 sequences, around 13% seen once. The starting material was PBMCs from blood, obtained roughly 48 days after vaccination. The receptors stem from a man aged 50-59 years who received an inactivated influenza vaccine. Both conserved end residues are part of each CDR3. A D gene is named only where the DNA matches it firmly. A row's size may be missing; if present it is once, few, many or a size class.

few - TRBJ1-5 TRBV29-1 CSVAQWGAEGPQHF TGCAGCGTTGCCCAGTGGGGGGCCGAGGGGCCCCAGCATTTT
many TRBD2 TRBJ2-3 TRBV20-1 CSAIIAGKPDTQYF TGCAGTGCTATAATAGCGGGGAAACCAGATACGCAGTATTTT
- TRBD1 TRBJ1-5 TRBV5-8 CASSLIAGGQPQHF TGTGCCAGCAGCTTGATTGCAGGGGGTCAGCCCCAGCATTTT
- - TRBJ2-3 TRBV2 CASTPQGPDTQYF TGTGCCAGCACCCCCCAGGGCCCAGATACGCAGTATTTT
- - TRBJ2-6 TRBV6-1 CARRSGVSGANVLTF TGTGCCCGCAGATCAGGTGTCTCTGGGGCCAACGTCCTGACTTTC
- - TRBJ1-2 TRBV6-1 CASSSRLGANNYGYTF TGTGCCAGCAGCTCCCGATTAGGGGCGAATAACTATGGCTACACCTTC
- - TRBJ1-5 TRBV7-9 CASSSDSTYQPQHF TGTGCCAGCAGCTCCGACAGTACATATCAGCCCCAGCATTTT
few - TRBJ2-1 TRBV5-5 CASSLDPGTYNEQFF TGTGCCAGCAGCTTGGATCCAGGGACCTACAATGAGCAGTTCTTC
few - TRBJ1-6 TRBV12-3/TRBV12-4 CASTPGGYNSPLHF TGTGCCAGCACACCGGGAGGTTATAATTCACCCCTCCACTTT
- TRBD2 TRBJ2-3 TRBV5-1 CASKGLAGITDTQYF TGCGCCAGCAAAGGACTAGCGGGAATCACAGATACGCAGTATTTT
few - TRBJ1-2 TRBV28 CASSLYEYYGYTF TGTGCCAGCAGTTTATATGAATACTATGGCTACACCTTC
few - TRBJ2-3 TRBV6-1 CASSEWGRGSTDTQYF TGTGCCAGCAGTGAATGGGGCAGGGGTAGCACAGATACGCAGTATTTT
- - TRBJ2-7 TRBV15 CATSRKLGAYEQYF TGTGCCACCAGCAGAAAACTCGGCGCCTACGAGCAGTACTTC
few TRBD2 TRBJ2-1 TRBV5-1 CASSALAGGAGNEQFF TGCGCCAGCAGCGCACTAGCGGGGGGGGCAGGAAATGAGCAGTTCTTC
- TRBD2 TRBJ2-1 TRBV29-1 CSVEDTSGFSYNEQFF TGCAGCGTTGAAGATACTAGCGGGTTTTCCTACAATGAGCAGTTCTTC
few - TRBJ2-1 TRBV4-1 CASSQGDTSYNEQFF TGCGCCAGCAGCCAAGGGGACACCTCCTACAATGAGCAGTTCTTC
many - TRBJ2-2 TRBV11-2 CASSLRRGGTGELFF TGTGCCAGCAGCTTAAGAAGGGGCGGCACCGGGGAGCTGTTTTTT
few - TRBJ1-1 TRBV3-1 CASSQDAGAGTEAFF TGTGCCAGCAGCCAAGATGCGGGGGCGGGCACTGAAGCTTTCTTT
few TRBD2 TRBJ2-7 TRBV2 CASTVGGRYEQYF TGTGCCAGCACCGTGGGAGGGAGGTACGAGCAGTACTTC
many - TRBJ1-2 TRBV12-3/TRBV12-4 CASSPDGAYGYTF TGTGCCAGCAGTCCGGATGGAGCCTATGGCTACACCTTC
few TRBD1 TRBJ2-7 TRBV6-5 CASSLDRMSYEQYF TGTGCCAGCAGTTTGGACAGGATGTCCTACGAGCAGTACTTC
- - TRBJ2-5 TRBV19 CASRLRGQETQYF TGTGCCAGTAGACTTAGGGGTCAAGAGACCCAGTACTTC
few TRBD1 TRBJ1-2 TRBV28 CASSFKGTGGHGYTF TGTGCCAGCAGCTTTAAGGGGACAGGTGGACATGGCTACACCTTC
- - TRBJ2-2 TRBV3-1 CASSLSLTDTGELFF TGTGCCAGCAGCCTATCCTTAACCGACACCGGGGAGCTGTTTTTT
few - TRBJ2-7 TRBV7-2 CASGPGIFSYEQYF TGTGCCAGTGGTCCGGGGATATTCTCCTACGAGCAGTACTTC
few - TRBJ1-1 TRBV6-1 CATSGVGGRHTEAFF TGTGCCACCTCGGGTGTGGGGGGCCGACACACTGAAGCTTTCTTT
- - TRBJ2-1 TRBV19 CASSIPGQGDYNEQFF TGTGCCAGTAGTATACCGGGACAAGGCGATTACAATGAGCAGTTCTTC
- TRBD1 TRBJ1-2 TRBV18 CASSPDRGKAYGYTF TGTGCCAGCTCTCCTGACAGGGGGAAGGCCTATGGCTACACCTTC
- TRBD2 TRBJ2-3 TRBV7-8 CASSLAIAGGPSDTQYF TGTGCCAGCAGCTTAGCCATAGCGGGGGGGCCGTCAGATACGCAGTATTTT
many - TRBJ2-7 TRBV5-1 CASSLVSGAGSYDEQYF TGCGCCAGCAGCTTGGTTTCGGGGGCGGGCAGCTACGACGAGCAGTACTTC
many TRBD1 TRBJ1-1 TRBV5-1 CASSLRQGRNEAFF TGCGCCAGCAGCCTTCGACAGGGGAGGAATGAAGCTTTCTTT
few - TRBJ2-7 TRBV20-1 CSARGRGYEQYF TGCAGTGCTAGAGGGCGTGGCTACGAGCAGTACTTC
- - TRBJ2-5 TRBV7-9 CASSLDLRGTQYF TGTGCCAGCAGCTTGGACCTGAGGGGGACCCAGTACTTC
few TRBD2 TRBJ2-1 TRBV4-3 CASSQDREVSSYNEQFF TGCGCCAGCAGCCAAGATCGGGAGGTGAGCTCCTACAATGAGCAGTTCTTC
many - TRBJ1-2 TRBV7-6 CASSLAQGLDGYTF TGTGCCAGCAGCTTAGCGCAGGGGTTGGATGGCTACACCTTC
- - TRBJ2-4 TRBV7-9 CASSLTFGRGAKNIQYF TGTGCCAGCAGCTTAACATTCGGACGAGGAGCCAAAAACATTCAGTACTTC